This T cell receptor (beta chain) emerged from a study of shared clonotypes between healthy human individuals. Deep-level settings were used for running the assay. For every subset, genomic DNA was evenly distributed across several immunoSEQ plates. The method was immunoSEQ multiplex PCR; TCRdb's version includes in-frame clones alone and lacks a portion of them. The repertoire has approximately 980,000 clones, 76% of them found once; the top ten carry about 1.5%. Trimming left V 2 bases short and J 7 bases short, with 12 bases between. CDR3 length: 14 residues. The germline CDR1 and CDR2 sequences are LNHDA and SQIVND (reference sequence).

The chain joins TRBV19 to TRBJ1-5; D unresolved. The sequencing sample was made of memory CD4+ T cells sorted from blood. The subset denotes: CD45RA-negative fraction. The source of this sequence is a man aged 18 to 30 in good health. CDR3 coding DNA: TGTGCCAGTAGTATAACCCCGGCGGAACAGCCCCAGCATTTT. Translation: CASSITPAEQPQHF.